Listed here are 3 T cell receptor beta chains from one sample, sequenced in a study of T cells in Graves' hyperthyroidism and ophthalmopathy. Regions amplified from RNA transcripts were the TCR beta CDR3 regions. The HTBI primer set was used in a first-round RT-PCR of the TCR CDR3. TCRdb reanalysed the multiplex PCR reads using MiXCR and keeps one entry per CDR3 protein. The sample consists of hundreds of thousands of distinct CDR3 sequences, over 15% of them appearing once. The source material was blood. Every receptor here comes from a woman younger than 30 with Graves' hyperthyroidism.

The chain combines TRBV28 with TRBJ2-1; 8 bases line up with TRBD2. Looked up from germline, CDR1 is MDHEN and CDR2 is SYDVKM. With 4 bases clipped from V and 9 bases from J, the junction kept 8 bases outside the gene matches. The CDR3 is made up of 14 amino acids. CDR3 sequence reads: CASSSPGRASEQFF. DNA for the CDR3: TGTGCCAGCAGTTCCCCCGGGAGGGCCAGTGAGCAGTTCTTC.

This clonotype was counted between two and nine times. The chain carries TRBV3-1 and TRBJ2-7; the match to TRBD1 covers 10 bases. Looked up from germline, CDR1 is LGHDT and CDR2 is YNNKEL (reference sequence). CDR3 size: 16 residues. The junction had 7 bases not matched to a gene; V was cut back by 1 base and J by 4 bases. The CDR3 region has the DNA TGTGCCAGCAGCCAAGTGGGAGGACAGGGGGGGTACGAGCAGTACTTC. Amino acid sequence: CASSQVGGQGGYEQYF.

This clonotype was seen ten or more times. V and J are TRBV6-1 and TRBJ1-5; 7 nucleotides line up with TRBD1. The CDR3 length is 15 residues. The J segment lost 3 bases and the V segment lost 6 bases, leaving 8 bases of the junction unmatched. CDR1 is MNHNS and CDR2 is SASEGT in the germline V gene. CDR3 bases: TGTGCCAGCAGGGTTGCCGGGACAGTCAATCAGCCCCAGCATTTT. Its translation is CASRVAGTVNQPQHF.